Here is one T cell receptor beta chain with its context. The target antigen is unknown. This entry belongs to a study of molecular identifiers for immune sequencing clone quantification. At the level of the study: Replicates partitioned RNA from about 20,000 or 100,000 naive CD8 cells into five parts, sequencing four. Findings of the study overall: Should identical TCR molecules share a barcode, the sizes of highly expanded clones could be underestimated.

Previously described methods and listed TCR primers were employed for the bulk TCR libraries. TCRdb re-called the PCR reads with MiXCR, one entry per CDR3 protein. The sample comprises some 320,000 distinct CDR3 sequences, about a fifth of which are singletons, and 0.75% to 0.85% rests with the top ten. Germline V lookup: CDR1 GTSNPN, CDR2 SVGIG (reference sequence). The CDR3 spans 15 residues. V gave up 2 bases and J gave up 2 bases; unmatched junction bases: 6. The sequence derives from a human donor in good health. Some libraries in this study had Jurkat cell RNA spiked in. Material for sequencing was naive CD8+ T cells from blood, with Jurkat cell RNA spiked in. Subset reported: FACS-sorted CD8+CD4-CCR7+CD45RA+ naive T cells. V usage is TRBV30 and J usage is TRBJ2-1; TRBD2 matches 7 bases. The CDR3 sequence: CAWSISAGAYNEQFF. DNA for the CDR3: TGTGCCTGGAGTATAAGTGCGGGAGCCTACAATGAGCAGTTCTTC.